The text below deals with one T cell receptor (beta chain). This CDR3 is 15 amino acids long. V lost 5 bases to trimming and J lost 5 bases; unmatched junction nucleotides: 10. The germline gives CDR1 MNHNY, CDR2 SVGAGI (reference sequence). This sample stems from a study of T cell changes during pregnancy in multiple sclerosis. TCRdb's copy holds only in-frame clones and misses some; the assay was immunoSEQ multiplex PCR. The sample has under 90,000 clones, around 94% seen once; the top ten hold 0.95% to 1%. The sequence was collected from a female donor in good health, enrolled as a control in a pregnancy study. Sequencing was performed on peripheral blood, taken in the second trimester of pregnancy. V is TRBV6-6 and J is TRBJ2-7, with TRBD1 matching 9 bases. CDR3 sequence: CASSPTGGRSHEQYF. In DNA form, the CDR3 reads TGTGCCAGCAGTCCTACAGGGGGCCGGAGCCACGAGCAGTACTTC.